This T cell receptor beta chain was captured in a study of Ad26.COV2.S vaccination and SARS-CoV-2 variants. Across the study: Within the COV1001 Ad26.COV2.S trial arm, the donor was enrolled.

For this clone: Its antigen is not known.

Study conclusions and caveats: Placebo recipients had lower spike-specific TCR breadth than vaccine recipients. TCR breadth and depth estimates may have understated total T cell responses.

TCRdb keeps only in-frame clones here, not all; method: immunoSEQ multiplex PCR. The sample contains roughly 400,000 clones, 90% of which appear only once. The treatment was: some 20 received Ad26.COV2.S at low or high dose, single or two shots; a few received placebo; per-sample allocation not given. Repertoires come from day 63 after the first vaccine or placebo injection. Based in Boston, the donor was an adult of 18-55 years. This CDR3 region has 13 residues. Germline V gene data show CDR1 as SGHTA and CDR2 as FQGNSA. V gave up 2 bases and J gave up 4 bases, with 8 bases separating them. This clonotype was obtained from a person aged 18 to 65 who received the Ad26.COV2.S COVID-19 vaccine or a placebo. This chain joins TRBV7-2 and TRBJ1-2; D is unclear. This specimen consisted of peripheral blood, obtained in a trial of Ad26.COV2.S vaccine versus placebo. The CDR3 DNA follows: TGTGCCAGCAGCTTAATAGGGAGCTATGGCTACACCTTC. Amino acids: CASSLIGSYGYTF.